The entry that follows covers one TCR beta chain sequence. What it recognizes is unknown. The CDR3 is 13 amino acids. Germline CDR1 is SGHAT and CDR2 is FQNNGV. V lost 0 bases to trimming and J lost 5 bases, with 7 bases between them. These data are taken from a study of T cells in localized non-small cell lung cancer. Study-wide results and limits: Longer overall survival was associated with a higher density of T cells in the blood.

The data were produced by immunoSEQ multiplex PCR, yet TCRdb's version contains in-frame clones alone and is incomplete. The sample lists more than 35,000 clones, more than 90% occurring once. The gene calls are TRBV11-2 and TRBJ1-2, with no clear D. Sample: peripheral blood, taken before any cancer treatment. This TCR was sampled from a female donor of 60 years or more with stage I lung adenocarcinoma. CDR3 sequence reads: CASSLEGEYGYTF. As DNA, the CDR3 is TGTGCCAGCAGCTTAGAAGGAGAATATGGCTACACCTTC.